This T cell receptor (beta chain) was documented in a study of CD8+CD57+ T cells in acquired aplastic anemia. Findings and limits, study-wide: Researchers reported that CD8+ Simpson's diversity was not significantly different in patients versus controls. Patients and controls were found to share approximately 31 CD8+ CDR3 sequences.

Whoever was chosen for sequencing had shown CD8+CD57+ cell expansion by flow cytometry. CDR3 and TCR beta VDJ profiling relied on a genomic DNA template. One entry per CDR3 protein results from TCRdb running MiXCR on the reads. In the table there are about 470,000 distinct CDR3 sequences, less than 35% of which are singletons. In the case of this clonotype: What it binds is unknown.

The sequence came from a human donor with aplastic anemia. Sample: sorted CD4+, CD8+, or CD8+CD57+ T cells (not recorded which) from PBMCs.

CDR3: CSVGGGRGETYNEQFF. CDR3 nucleotide sequence: TGCAGCGTGGGTGGGGGCAGGGGCGAAACCTACAATGAGCAGTTCTTC. The genes are TRBV29-1 and TRBJ2-1; possibly TRBD1 for D (6 bases). Germline-derived CDR1 and CDR2 are SQVTM and ANQGSEA. V was cut by 6 bases and J by 2 bases, with 20 bases left in between. The CDR3 spans 16 residues.